A selection of T cell receptor beta chains follows, all from one sample in a study of shared clonotypes between healthy human individuals. TCRdb's table, derived via immunoSEQ multiplex PCR, lists solely in-frame clones and lacks some. The sample lists some 100,000 clones, roughly two thirds occurring once. Material: memory CD8+ T cells sorted from blood. Every receptor here comes from a young woman in good health. The CDR3 runs from the conserved cysteine through the conserved F or W. The order of the fields is CDR3 protein, CDR3 DNA, D gene, CDR3 length, clone size, V gene, J gene. A D gene is named only where the DNA matches it firmly. Expanded clones are given a class, and other clones once, few, many or no size at all.

CDR3: CASSALQGAPEQYF; DNA: TGTGCCAGCAGTGCGCTACAGGGGGCGCCTGAGCAGTACTTC; D: TRBD1; length: 14; size: .; V: TRBV27; J: TRBJ2-7
CDR3: CASGAGGEQYF; DNA: TGTGCCAGCGGAGCGGGAGGCGAGCAGTACTTC; D: TRBD2; length: 11; size: .; V: TRBV27; J: TRBJ2-7
CDR3: CSPTSGALQYF; DNA: TGCAGTCCGACATCGGGGGCCCTGCAGTATTTT; D: .; length: 11; size: few; V: TRBV20-1; J: TRBJ2-3
CDR3: CASSYNRGSADTQYF; DNA: TGTGCCAGCAGTTATAACAGGGGATCGGCAGATACGCAGTATTTT; D: TRBD1; length: 15; size: .; V: TRBV27; J: TRBJ2-3
CDR3: CASSLDGEETQYF; DNA: TGTGCCAGCAGTTTAGACGGTGAAGAGACCCAGTACTTC; D: .; length: 13; size: few; V: TRBV27; J: TRBJ2-5
CDR3: CASSDSGRDNTGELFF; DNA: TGTGCCAGCAGTGATAGCGGGAGAGACAACACCGGGGAGCTGTTTTTT; D: TRBD2; length: 16; size: many; V: TRBV6-4; J: TRBJ2-2
CDR3: CASSLRLPGAHTDTQYF; DNA: TGTGCCAGCAGTTTACGACTCCCGGGAGCTCACACAGATACGCAGTATTTT; D: .; length: 17; size: .; V: TRBV28; J: TRBJ2-3
CDR3: CASSHGTTQELFF; DNA: TGTGCCAGCAGCCATGGGACAACCCAGGAGCTGTTTTTT; D: .; length: 13; size: .; V: TRBV13; J: TRBJ2-2
CDR3: CASTPLGGRIYNEQFF; DNA: TGTGCCAGCACCCCCCTAGGGGGGAGAATCTACAATGAGCAGTTCTTC; D: .; length: 16; size: .; V: TRBV27; J: TRBJ2-1
CDR3: CASSQARGAQFF; DNA: TGCGCCAGCAGCCAAGCACGGGGGGCGCAGTTCTTC; D: .; length: 12; size: .; V: TRBV4-1; J: TRBJ2-1
CDR3: CASSRQLASDKNIQYF; DNA: TGCGCCAGCAGCCGCCAACTAGCTTCGGACAAAAACATTCAGTACTTC; D: .; length: 16; size: .; V: TRBV4-1; J: TRBJ2-4
CDR3: CASSLKKIAGEFF; DNA: TGTGCCAGCAGTTTAAAAAAAATAGCGGGAGAGTTCTTC; D: TRBD2; length: 13; size: few; V: TRBV27; J: TRBJ2-1
CDR3: CASSQIRYGYTF; DNA: TGTGCCAGCAGCCAGATCCGCTATGGCTACACCTTC; D: .; length: 12; size: .; V: TRBV7-9; J: TRBJ1-2
CDR3: CASIPTGGTSSYEQYF; DNA: TGTGCCAGCATTCCGACAGGGGGCACCTCGTCCTACGAGCAGTACTTC; D: TRBD1; length: 16; size: many; V: TRBV27; J: TRBJ2-7
CDR3: CASRGTRSGGELFF; DNA: TGTGCCAGCAGGGGGACTAGAAGTGGCGGGGAGCTGTTTTTT; D: TRBD2; length: 14; size: .; V: TRBV6-1; J: TRBJ2-2
CDR3: CACQGDFYEQYF; DNA: TGTGCCTGCCAGGGGGACTTCTACGAGCAGTACTTC; D: .; length: 12; size: .; V: TRBV30; J: TRBJ2-7
CDR3: CASSWVGALGGEQYF; DNA: TGTGCCAGCAGCTGGGTCGGAGCGCTAGGCGGAGAGCAGTACTTC; D: .; length: 15; size: .; V: TRBV5-6; J: TRBJ2-7
CDR3: CASSVAWGTGELFF; DNA: TGTGCCAGCAGCGTAGCCTGGGGAACCGGGGAGCTGTTTTTT; D: .; length: 14; size: .; V: TRBV9; J: TRBJ2-2
CDR3: CASSLAGNQNQPQHF; DNA: TGCGCCAGCAGCTTGGCCGGTAACCAAAATCAGCCCCAGCATTTT; D: .; length: 15; size: .; V: TRBV5-1; J: TRBJ1-5
CDR3: CASSWGTGELFF; DNA: TGTGCCAGCAGCTGGGGGACCGGGGAGCTGTTTTTT; D: .; length: 12; size: .; V: TRBV7-9; J: TRBJ2-2
CDR3: CASSLRPSGSLSYEQYF; DNA: TGTGCCAGCAGCCTTCGGCCTAGCGGGAGTCTTTCATACGAGCAGTACTTC; D: TRBD2; length: 17; size: .; V: TRBV27; J: TRBJ2-7
CDR3: CASSFWTSNEETQYF; DNA: TGTGCCAGCAGTTTCTGGACTAGCAACGAAGAGACCCAGTACTTC; D: TRBD2; length: 15; size: .; V: TRBV28; J: TRBJ2-5
CDR3: CASSLTRSSSYNEQFF; DNA: TGTGCCAGCAGCCTCACCCGCAGCAGCTCCTACAATGAGCAGTTCTTC; D: .; length: 16; size: .; V: TRBV6-6; J: TRBJ2-1
CDR3: CASRTGLAGEAETQYF; DNA: TGTGCCAGTAGGACGGGACTAGCGGGAGAGGCTGAGACCCAGTACTTC; D: TRBD2; length: 16; size: .; V: TRBV19; J: TRBJ2-5
CDR3: CASSPAEGPTWDEQYF; DNA: TGTGCCAGCTCACCAGCGGAGGGGCCCACCTGGGACGAGCAGTACTTC; D: .; length: 16; size: .; V: TRBV18; J: TRBJ2-7
CDR3: CASSHRYEQYF; DNA: TGTGCCAGCAGCCACCGCTACGAGCAGTACTTC; D: .; length: 11; size: .; V: TRBV28; J: TRBJ2-7
CDR3: CASSLELAAYNEQFF; DNA: TGTGCCAGCAGCTTGGAACTAGCGGCCTACAATGAGCAGTTCTTC; D: TRBD2; length: 15; size: .; V: TRBV6-1; J: TRBJ2-1
CDR3: CASSLERVSYNEQFF; DNA: TGTGCCAGCAGCTTAGAGCGTGTTTCCTACAATGAGCAGTTCTTC; D: .; length: 15; size: .; V: TRBV7-8; J: TRBJ2-1
CDR3: CASSPAIGSGANVLTF; DNA: TGTGCCAGCAGCCCAGCCATTGGCTCTGGGGCCAACGTCCTGACTTTC; D: .; length: 16; size: many; V: TRBV28; J: TRBJ2-6
CDR3: CASSVNDGYGYTF; DNA: TGTGCCAGCAGCGTTAACGACGGGTATGGCTACACCTTC; D: .; length: 13; size: .; V: TRBV9; J: TRBJ1-2
CDR3: CASSPDSGTGRYEQYF; DNA: TGTGCCAGCAGTCCAGATTCCGGGACAGGGAGATACGAGCAGTACTTC; D: TRBD1; length: 16; size: .; V: TRBV5-4; J: TRBJ2-7
CDR3: CASSSLGVRGTEAFF; DNA: TGTGCCAGCAGCTCTTTGGGGGTAAGGGGTACTGAAGCTTTCTTT; D: .; length: 15; size: .; V: TRBV27; J: TRBJ1-1
CDR3: CASRAGVGFNEQYF; DNA: TGTGCCAGCAGAGCGGGAGTAGGGTTCAACGAGCAGTACTTC; D: TRBD2; length: 14; size: .; V: TRBV2; J: TRBJ2-7
CDR3: CASSITGDGYTF; DNA: TGTGCCAGTAGTATAACCGGGGATGGCTACACCTTC; D: .; length: 12; size: .; V: TRBV19; J: TRBJ1-2
CDR3: CASSLLVWRGSSYEQYF; DNA: TGCGCCAGCAGCTTACTTGTTTGGCGCGGCAGCTCCTACGAGCAGTACTTC; D: .; length: 17; size: .; V: TRBV5-1; J: TRBJ2-7
CDR3: CASSLRRSQGAIYGYTF; DNA: TGTGCCAGCAGTTTACGGCGGAGCCAGGGGGCCATCTATGGCTACACCTTC; D: TRBD1; length: 17; size: .; V: TRBV27; J: TRBJ1-2
CDR3: CASTLTSGEVNTQYF; DNA: TGTGCCAGCACGCTAACTAGCGGGGAGGTGAATACGCAGTATTTT; D: TRBD2; length: 15; size: .; V: TRBV28; J: TRBJ2-3
CDR3: CASSWGLAGNINEQFF; DNA: TGCGCCAGCAGCTGGGGACTAGCGGGAAATATCAATGAGCAGTTCTTC; D: TRBD2; length: 16; size: once; V: TRBV5-1; J: TRBJ2-1
CDR3: CASSRLLAGDIGDEQFF; DNA: TGCGCCAGCAGCCGACTACTAGCGGGAGATATCGGGGATGAGCAGTTCTTC; D: TRBD2; length: 17; size: .; V: TRBV4-1; J: TRBJ2-1
CDR3: CASSLFRDDYEQYF; DNA: TGTGCCAGCAGTTTATTCCGTGACGACTACGAGCAGTACTTC; D: .; length: 14; size: .; V: TRBV27; J: TRBJ2-7
CDR3: CASSDGTSGFANTGELFF; DNA: TGTGCCAGCAGTGACGGGACTAGCGGGTTCGCGAACACCGGGGAGCTGTTTTTT; D: TRBD2; length: 18; size: .; V: TRBV6-7; J: TRBJ2-2
CDR3: CASSLGTVSTDTQYF; DNA: TGTGCCAGCAGCCTCGGGACAGTGAGCACAGATACGCAGTATTTT; D: TRBD1; length: 15; size: .; V: TRBV5-7; J: TRBJ2-3
CDR3: CASSEAHTGNTGELFF; DNA: TGTGCCAGCAGTGAAGCACACACAGGGAACACCGGGGAGCTGTTTTTT; D: .; length: 16; size: .; V: TRBV6-4; J: TRBJ2-2
CDR3: CASSLDVGPNTGELFF; DNA: TGTGCCAGCAGCTTGGACGTCGGGCCGAACACCGGGGAGCTGTTTTTT; D: .; length: 16; size: .; V: TRBV5-6; J: TRBJ2-2
CDR3: CASSGGAQRSSYEQYF; DNA: TGTGCCAGCAGTGGGGGGGCACAGCGGAGCTCCTACGAGCAGTACTTC; D: .; length: 16; size: few; V: TRBV25-1; J: TRBJ2-7
CDR3: CASSYTMSSYEQYF; DNA: TGTGCCAGCAGCTATACGATGAGCTCCTACGAGCAGTACTTC; D: .; length: 14; size: .; V: TRBV11-1; J: TRBJ2-7
CDR3: CASSLGQAFELTLNTEAFF; DNA: TGTGCCAGCAGCTTAGGACAGGCCTTCGAACTAACTTTGAACACTGAAGCTTTCTTT; D: .; length: 19; size: .; V: TRBV13; J: TRBJ1-1
CDR3: CASSLFSRRTGTLSDEKLFF; DNA: TGTGCCAGCAGCCTCTTTAGTCGGAGGACAGGGACACTCTCAGATGAAAAACTGTTTTTT; D: TRBD1; length: 20; size: many; V: TRBV7-6; J: TRBJ1-4